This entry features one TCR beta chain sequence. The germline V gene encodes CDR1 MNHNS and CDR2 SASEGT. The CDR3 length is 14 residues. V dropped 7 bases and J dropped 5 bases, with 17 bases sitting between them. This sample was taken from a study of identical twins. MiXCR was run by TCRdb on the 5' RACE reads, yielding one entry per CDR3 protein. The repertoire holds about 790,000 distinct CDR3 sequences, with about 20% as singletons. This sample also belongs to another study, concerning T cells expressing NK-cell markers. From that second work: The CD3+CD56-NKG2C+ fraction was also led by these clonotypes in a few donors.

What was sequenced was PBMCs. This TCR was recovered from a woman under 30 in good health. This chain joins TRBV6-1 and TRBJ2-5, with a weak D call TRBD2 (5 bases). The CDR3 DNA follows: TGTGCCAGCAAGGGTGGGGTGGAGCGGGAGACCCAGTACTTC. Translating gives CASKGGVERETQYF.